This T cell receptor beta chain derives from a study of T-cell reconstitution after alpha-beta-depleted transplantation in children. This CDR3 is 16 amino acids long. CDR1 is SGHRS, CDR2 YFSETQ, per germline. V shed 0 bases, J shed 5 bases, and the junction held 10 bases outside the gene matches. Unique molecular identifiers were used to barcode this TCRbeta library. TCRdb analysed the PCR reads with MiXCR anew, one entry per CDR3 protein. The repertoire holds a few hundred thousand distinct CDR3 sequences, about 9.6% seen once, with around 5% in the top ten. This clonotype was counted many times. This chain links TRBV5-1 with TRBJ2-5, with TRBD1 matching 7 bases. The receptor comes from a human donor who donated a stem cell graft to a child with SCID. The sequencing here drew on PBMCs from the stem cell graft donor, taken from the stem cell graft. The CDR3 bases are TGCGCCAGCAGCTTGGCCGGGAAAGGGGGCACGGAGACCCAGTACTTC. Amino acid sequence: CASSLAGKGGTETQYF.